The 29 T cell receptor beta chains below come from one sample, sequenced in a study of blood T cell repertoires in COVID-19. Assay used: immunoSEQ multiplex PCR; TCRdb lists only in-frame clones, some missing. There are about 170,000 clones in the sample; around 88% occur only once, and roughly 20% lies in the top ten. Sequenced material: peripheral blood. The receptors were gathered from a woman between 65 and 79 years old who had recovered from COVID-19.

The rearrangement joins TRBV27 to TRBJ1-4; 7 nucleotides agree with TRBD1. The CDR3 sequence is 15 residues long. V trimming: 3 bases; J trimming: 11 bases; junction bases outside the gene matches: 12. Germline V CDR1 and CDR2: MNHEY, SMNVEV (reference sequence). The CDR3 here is CASSFGRQGPRKLFF. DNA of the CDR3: TGTGCCAGCAGTTTTGGCCGACAGGGCCCTAGGAAACTGTTTTTT.

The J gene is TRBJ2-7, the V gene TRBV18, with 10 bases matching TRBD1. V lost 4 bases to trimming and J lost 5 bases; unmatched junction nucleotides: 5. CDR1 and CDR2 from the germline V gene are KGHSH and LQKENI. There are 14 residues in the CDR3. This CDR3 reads CASSRQGAGHEQYF. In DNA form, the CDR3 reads TGTGCCAGCTCACGACAGGGGGCGGGCCACGAGCAGTACTTC.

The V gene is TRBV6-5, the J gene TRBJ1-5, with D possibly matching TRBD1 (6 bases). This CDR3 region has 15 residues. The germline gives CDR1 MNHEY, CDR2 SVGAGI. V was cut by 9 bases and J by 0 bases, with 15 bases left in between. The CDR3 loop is CASGGGVYSNQPQHF. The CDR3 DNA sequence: TGTGCCAGTGGAGGGGGGGTTTATAGCAATCAGCCCCAGCATTTT.

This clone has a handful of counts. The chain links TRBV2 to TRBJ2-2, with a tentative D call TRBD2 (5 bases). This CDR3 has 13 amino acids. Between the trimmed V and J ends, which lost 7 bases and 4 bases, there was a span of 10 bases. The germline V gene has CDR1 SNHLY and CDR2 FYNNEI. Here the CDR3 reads CASNRGPTGELFF. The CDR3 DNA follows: TGTGCCAGCAACCGCGGGCCCACCGGGGAGCTGTTTTTT.

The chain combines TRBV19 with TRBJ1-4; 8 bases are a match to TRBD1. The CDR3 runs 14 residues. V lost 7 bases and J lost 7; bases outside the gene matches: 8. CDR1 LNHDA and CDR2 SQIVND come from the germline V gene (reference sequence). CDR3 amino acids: CASTPGQAAEKLFF. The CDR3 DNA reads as TGTGCCAGTACCCCGGGACAGGCGGCTGAAAAACTGTTTTTT.

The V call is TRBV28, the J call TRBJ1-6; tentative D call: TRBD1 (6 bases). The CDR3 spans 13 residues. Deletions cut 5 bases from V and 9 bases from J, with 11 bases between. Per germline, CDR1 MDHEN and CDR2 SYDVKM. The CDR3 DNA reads TGTGCCAGCAGTGTAACAGGGTTTTCACCCCTCCACTTT. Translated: CASSVTGFSPLHF.

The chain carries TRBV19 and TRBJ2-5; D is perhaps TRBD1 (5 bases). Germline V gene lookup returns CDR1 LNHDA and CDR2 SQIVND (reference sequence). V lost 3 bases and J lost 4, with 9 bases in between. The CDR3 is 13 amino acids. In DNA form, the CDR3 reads TGTGCCAGTAGTATTCAGGGTTCAGAGACCCAGTACTTC. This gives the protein CASSIQGSETQYF.

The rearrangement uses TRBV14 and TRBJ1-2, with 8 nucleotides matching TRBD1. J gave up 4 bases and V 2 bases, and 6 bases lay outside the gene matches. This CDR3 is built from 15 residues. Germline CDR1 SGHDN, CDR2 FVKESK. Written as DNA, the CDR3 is TGTGCCAGCAGCCAATTCCAGGGGGCGGTCTATGGCTACACCTTC. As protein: CASSQFQGAVYGYTF.

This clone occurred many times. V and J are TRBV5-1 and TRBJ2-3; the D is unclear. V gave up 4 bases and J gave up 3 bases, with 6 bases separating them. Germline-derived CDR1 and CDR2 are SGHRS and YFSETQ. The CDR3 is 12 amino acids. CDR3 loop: CASSEETDTQYF. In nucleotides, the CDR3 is TGCGCCAGCAGCGAGGAGACAGATACGCAGTATTTT.

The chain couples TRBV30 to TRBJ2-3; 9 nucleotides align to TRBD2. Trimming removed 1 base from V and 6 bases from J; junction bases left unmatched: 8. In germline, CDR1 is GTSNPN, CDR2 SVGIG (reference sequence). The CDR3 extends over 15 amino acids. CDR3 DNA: TGTGCCTGGAGTGGAGTAGCGGGAGTAGCGGATACGCAGTATTTT. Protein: CAWSGVAGVADTQYF.

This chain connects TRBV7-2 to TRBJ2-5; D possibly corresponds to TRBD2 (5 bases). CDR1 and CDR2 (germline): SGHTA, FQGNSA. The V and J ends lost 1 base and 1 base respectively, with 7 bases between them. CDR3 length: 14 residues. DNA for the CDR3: TGTGCCAGCAGCTTAGGGCTAGCCCAAGAGACCCAGTACTTC. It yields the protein CASSLGLAQETQYF.

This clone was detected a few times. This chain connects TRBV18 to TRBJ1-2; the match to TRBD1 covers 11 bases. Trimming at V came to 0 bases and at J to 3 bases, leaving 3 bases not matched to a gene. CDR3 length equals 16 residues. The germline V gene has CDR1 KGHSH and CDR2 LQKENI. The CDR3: CASSPPGQGADYGYTF. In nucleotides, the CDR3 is TGTGCCAGCTCACCACCTGGACAGGGGGCCGACTATGGCTACACCTTC.

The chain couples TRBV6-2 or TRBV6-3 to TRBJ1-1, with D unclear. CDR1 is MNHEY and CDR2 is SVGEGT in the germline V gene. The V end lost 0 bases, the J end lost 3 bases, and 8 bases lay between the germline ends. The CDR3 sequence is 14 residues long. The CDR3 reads CASSYSRSDTEAFF. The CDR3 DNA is TGTGCCAGCAGTTACTCGAGGTCGGACACTGAAGCTTTCTTT.

This CDR3 is CASSLTGGYTF. The CDR3 coding sequence is TGTGCCAGCAGCTTGACGGGTGGCTACACCTTC. The gene calls are TRBV7-9 and TRBJ1-2; unclear D gene. The CDR3 extends over 11 amino acids. V was clipped by 3 bases and J by 7 bases, with 6 bases between them. Germline CDR1 SEHNR, CDR2 FQNEAQ (reference sequence).

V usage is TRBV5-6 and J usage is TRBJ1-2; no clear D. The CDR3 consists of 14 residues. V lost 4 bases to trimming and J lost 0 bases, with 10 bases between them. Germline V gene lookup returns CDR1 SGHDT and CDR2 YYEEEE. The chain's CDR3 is CASSLDGANYGYTF. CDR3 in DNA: TGTGCCAGCAGCCTGGACGGAGCTAACTATGGCTACACCTTC.

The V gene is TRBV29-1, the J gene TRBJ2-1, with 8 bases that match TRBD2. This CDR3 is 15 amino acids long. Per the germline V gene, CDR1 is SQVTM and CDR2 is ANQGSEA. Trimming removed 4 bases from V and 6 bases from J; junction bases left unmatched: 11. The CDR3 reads CSVGRAGANANEQFF. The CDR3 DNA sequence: TGCAGCGTTGGGCGAGCGGGAGCCAACGCCAATGAGCAGTTCTTC.

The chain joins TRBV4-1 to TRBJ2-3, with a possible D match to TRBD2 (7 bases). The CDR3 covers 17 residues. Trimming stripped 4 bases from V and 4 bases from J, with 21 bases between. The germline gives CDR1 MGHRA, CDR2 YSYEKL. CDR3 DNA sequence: TGCGCCAGCAGCCTCCGCCACAGGGAGGGACGGCCAGATACGCAGTATTTT. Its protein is CASSLRHREGRPDTQYF.

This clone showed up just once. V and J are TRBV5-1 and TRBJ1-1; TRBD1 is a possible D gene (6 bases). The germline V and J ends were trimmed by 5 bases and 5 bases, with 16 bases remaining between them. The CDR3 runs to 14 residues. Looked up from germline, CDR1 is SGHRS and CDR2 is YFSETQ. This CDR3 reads CASSSSRGQTEAFF. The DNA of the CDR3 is TGCGCCAGCAGTTCCTCGCGGGGGCAGACTGAAGCTTTCTTT.

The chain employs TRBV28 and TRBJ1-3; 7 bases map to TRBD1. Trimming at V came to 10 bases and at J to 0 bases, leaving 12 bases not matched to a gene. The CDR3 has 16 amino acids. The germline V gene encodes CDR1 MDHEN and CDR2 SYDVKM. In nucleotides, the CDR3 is TGTGCCACCGTCGCCAGAGGGGGCGGCTCTGGAAACACCATATATTTT. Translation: CATVARGGGSGNTIYF. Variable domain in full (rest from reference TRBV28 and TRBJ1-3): DVKVTQSSRYLVKRTGEKVFLECVQDMDHENMFWYRQDPGLGLRLIYFSYDVKMKEKGDIPEGYSVSREKKERFSLILESASTNQTSMYLCATVARGGGSGNTIYFGEGSWLTVV.

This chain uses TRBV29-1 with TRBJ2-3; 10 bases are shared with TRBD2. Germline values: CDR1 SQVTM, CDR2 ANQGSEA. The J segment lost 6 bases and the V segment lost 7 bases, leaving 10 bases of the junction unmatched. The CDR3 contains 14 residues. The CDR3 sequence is CSAKREGHSDTQYF. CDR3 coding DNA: TGCAGCGCCAAGCGGGAGGGCCATTCGGATACGCAGTATTTT.

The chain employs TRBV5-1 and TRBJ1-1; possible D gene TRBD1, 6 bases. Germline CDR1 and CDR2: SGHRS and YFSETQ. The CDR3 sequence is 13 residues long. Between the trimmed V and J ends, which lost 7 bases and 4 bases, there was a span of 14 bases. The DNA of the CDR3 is TGCGCCAGCGGGGGCAGGGGTTCCACTGAAGCTTTCTTT. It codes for CASGGRGSTEAFF. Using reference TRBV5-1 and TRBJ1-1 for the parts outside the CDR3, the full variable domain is KAGVTQTPRYLIKTRGQQVTLSCSPISGHRSVSWYQQTPGQGLQFLFEYFSETQRNKGNFPGRFSGRQFSNSRSEMNVSTLELGDSALYLCASGGRGSTEAFFGQGTRLTVV.

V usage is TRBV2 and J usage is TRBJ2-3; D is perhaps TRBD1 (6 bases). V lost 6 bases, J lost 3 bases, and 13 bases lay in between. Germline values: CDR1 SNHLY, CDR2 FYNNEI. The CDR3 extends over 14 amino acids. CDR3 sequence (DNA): TGTGCCAGCAGCGCCCTAAGGGGGACAGATACGCAGTATTTT. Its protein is CASSALRGTDTQYF.

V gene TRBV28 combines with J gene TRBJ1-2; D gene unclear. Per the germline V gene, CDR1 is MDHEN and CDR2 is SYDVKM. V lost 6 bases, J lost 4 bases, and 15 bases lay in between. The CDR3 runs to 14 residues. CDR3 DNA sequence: TGTGCCAGCAGCCCCTATGCGGCCCGCTATGGCTACACCTTC. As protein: CASSPYAARYGYTF.

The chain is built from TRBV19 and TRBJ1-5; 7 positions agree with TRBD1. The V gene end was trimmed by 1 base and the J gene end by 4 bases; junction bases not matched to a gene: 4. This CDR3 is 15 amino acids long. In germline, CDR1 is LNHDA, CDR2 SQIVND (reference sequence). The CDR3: CASSIGQGRNQPQHF. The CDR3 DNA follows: TGTGCCAGTAGTATAGGACAGGGACGAAATCAGCCCCAGCATTTT. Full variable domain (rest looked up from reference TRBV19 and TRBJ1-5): DGGITQSPKYLFRKEGQNVTLSCEQNLNHDAMYWYRQDPGQGLRLIYYSQIVNDFQKGDIAEGYSVSREKKESFPLTVTSAQKNPTAFYLCASSIGQGRNQPQHFGDGTRLSIL.

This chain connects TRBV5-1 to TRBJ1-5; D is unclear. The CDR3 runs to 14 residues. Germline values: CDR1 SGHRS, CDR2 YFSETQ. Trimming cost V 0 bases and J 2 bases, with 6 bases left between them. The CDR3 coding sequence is TGCGCCAGCAGCTTGGTCGGGGGCAATCAGCCCCAGCATTTT. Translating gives CASSLVGGNQPQHF.

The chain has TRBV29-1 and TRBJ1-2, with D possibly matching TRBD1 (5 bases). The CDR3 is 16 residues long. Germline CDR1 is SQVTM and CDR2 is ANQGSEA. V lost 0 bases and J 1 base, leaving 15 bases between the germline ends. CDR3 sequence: CSVEDRGGTLNYGYTF. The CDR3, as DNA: TGCAGCGTTGAAGATCGCGGGGGAACACTTAACTATGGCTACACCTTC.

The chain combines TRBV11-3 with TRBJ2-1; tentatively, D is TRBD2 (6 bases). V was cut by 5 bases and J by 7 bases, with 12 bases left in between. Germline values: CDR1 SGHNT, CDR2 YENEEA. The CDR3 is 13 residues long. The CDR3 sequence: CASSRLGRNEQFF. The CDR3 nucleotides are TGTGCCAGCAGCCGACTAGGTAGGAATGAGCAGTTCTTC.

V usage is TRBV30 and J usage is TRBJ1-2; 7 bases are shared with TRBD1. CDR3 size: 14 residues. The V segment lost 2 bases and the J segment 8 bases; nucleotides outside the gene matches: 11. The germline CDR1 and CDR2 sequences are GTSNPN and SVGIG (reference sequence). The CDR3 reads CAWSPGQAQGGYTF. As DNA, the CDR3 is TGTGCCTGGAGTCCCGGACAGGCGCAGGGAGGCTACACCTTC.

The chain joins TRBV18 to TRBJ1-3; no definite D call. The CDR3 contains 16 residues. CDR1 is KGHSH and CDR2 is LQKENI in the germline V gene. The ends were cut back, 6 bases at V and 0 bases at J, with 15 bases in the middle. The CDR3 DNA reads TGTGCCAGCTCCCCCGCCGGAACTATCTCTGGAAACACCATATATTTT. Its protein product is CASSPAGTISGNTIYF.